Below are 29 T cell receptor beta chains sequenced from a single sample in a study of CD8 T cells in ankylosing spondylitis. Via MiXCR, TCRdb re-called the 5' RACE reads, giving one row per CDR3 protein. The profile shows 35,000 or so distinct CDR3 sequences, approximately 5.9% of them singletons. The sample consisted of blood, either unsorted or a sorted T cell fraction (not recorded which). These receptors all come from a male donor with ankylosing spondylitis or in good health (not recorded which).

Many counts were recorded for this clonotype. This chain links TRBV4-1 with TRBJ2-2; D gene uncertain. Trimming shortened V by 0 bases and J by 0 bases, and 11 bases separated the two germline ends. This CDR3 spans 17 amino acids. Germline V gene sequence: CDR1 MGHRA, CDR2 YSYEKL. The CDR3 nucleotides are TGCGCCAGCAGCCAAGAGGCGGTGTTCGCGAACACCGGGGAGCTGTTTTTT. The encoded protein is CASSQEAVFANTGELFF.

This clonotype was recorded at least ten times. The chain combines TRBV3-1 with TRBJ1-1; D call uncertain. There are 13 residues in the CDR3. The V end lost 3 bases, the J end lost 9 bases, and 14 bases lay between the germline ends. Germline V CDR1 and CDR2: LGHDT, YNNKEL (reference sequence). The CDR3 protein is CASSHESRFKAFF. Written as DNA, the CDR3 is TGTGCCAGCAGCCATGAATCCAGATTTAAAGCTTTCTTT.

There are many counts of this clonotype. The genes are TRBV20-1 and TRBJ1-5, with no clear D. This CDR3 is built from 13 residues. Germline assignment: CDR1 DFQATT and CDR2 SNEGSKA (reference sequence). Trimming took 0 bases from V and 5 from J, leaving 8 bases between them. CDR3 in amino acids: CSARDRLYQPQHF. CDR3 sequence (DNA): TGCAGTGCTAGAGACCGGTTGTATCAGCCCCAGCATTTT.

Many counts were recorded for this clonotype. V and J are TRBV10-1 and TRBJ2-1; a weak D match, TRBD2 (6 bases). Deletions cut 1 base from V and 5 bases from J, with 9 bases between. Germline CDR1 WNHNN, CDR2 SYGVQD (reference sequence). The CDR3 is 14 amino acids. The chain's CDR3 is CASSELAVDNEQFF. CDR3 coding DNA: TGCGCCAGCAGTGAGTTAGCGGTCGACAATGAGCAGTTCTTC.

This clonotype was found many times. J is TRBJ1-5 and V is TRBV4-3, with D unclear. This CDR3 has 15 residues. The V gene lost 0 bases and the J gene lost 3 bases, with 9 bases spanning the gap. Germline lookup yields CDR1 LGHNA and CDR2 YSLEER. In DNA form, the CDR3 reads TGCGCCAGCAGCCAAGAGGAGGGCAACAATCAGCCCCAGCATTTT. As protein: CASSQEEGNNQPQHF.

This clonotype has at least ten counts. This chain connects TRBV7-9 to TRBJ2-5, with D unresolved. V lost 4 bases to trimming and J lost 4 bases, with 16 bases between them. The CDR3 is made up of 15 amino acids. Per germline, CDR1 SEHNR and CDR2 FQNEAQ (reference sequence). CDR3 coding DNA: TGTGCCAGCAGCTCAGGTTTGGGATACAGAGAGACCCAGTACTTC. It codes for CASSSGLGYRETQYF.

This clonotype occurred many times. This chain connects TRBV6-5 to TRBJ2-1, with 7 bases aligning to TRBD1. V was pared by 4 bases and J by 3 bases, with 9 bases of the junction left unmatched. Looked up from germline, CDR1 is MNHEY and CDR2 is SVGAGI. CDR3 length: 16 amino acids. CDR3 residues: CASSSLTGTVYNEQFF. Written as DNA, the CDR3 is TGTGCCAGCAGTTCCCTCACCGGGACAGTCTACAATGAGCAGTTCTTC.

This clonotype was counted many times. This rearrangement joins TRBV5-1 to TRBJ2-6; weak D call: TRBD1 (5 bases). From germline, CDR1 is SGHRS and CDR2 YFSETQ. The CDR3 is made up of 14 amino acids. V was shortened by 4 bases and J by 3 bases, with 8 bases between the two germline ends. The CDR3 spells CASSPRVGANVLTF. The CDR3 DNA reads as TGCGCCAGCAGCCCCAGGGTTGGGGCCAACGTCCTGACTTTC.

This clonotype qualifies as medium-sized. V and J are TRBV5-1 and TRBJ2-2, with unresolved D. V was trimmed by 0 bases and J by 4 bases, leaving 10 bases between them. CDR3 length: 15 residues. Germline V CDR1 and CDR2: SGHRS, YFSETQ. CDR3 protein: CASSLEQASTGELFF. The CDR3, as DNA: TGCGCCAGCAGCTTGGAGCAGGCCAGCACCGGGGAGCTGTTTTTT.

This clonotype was picked up many times. The rearrangement joins TRBV7-3 to TRBJ1-2; a weak D match, TRBD1 (5 bases). There are 13 residues in the CDR3. Between the trimmed V and J ends, which lost 1 base and 7 bases, there was a span of 10 bases. Germline CDR1 is SGHTA and CDR2 is FQGTGA. CDR3 amino acids: CASSLRTGGGYTF. The CDR3 DNA follows: TGTGCCAGCAGCTTAAGAACAGGCGGTGGCTACACCTTC.

This clonotype was detected many times. The rearrangement links TRBV18 to TRBJ1-2; the D is unclear. Deletions cut 4 bases from V and 7 bases from J, with 13 bases between. The germline V gene has CDR1 KGHSH and CDR2 LQKENI. This CDR3 has 13 residues. The CDR3 reads CASSRTEKGGYTF. CDR3 sequence (DNA): TGTGCCAGCTCACGGACGGAGAAAGGTGGCTACACCTTC.

This clonotype occurred many times. The rearrangement links TRBV9 to TRBJ2-2; no clear D gene. V dropped 0 bases and J dropped 6 bases, with 18 bases sitting between them. This CDR3 is built from 17 residues. Germline CDR1 reads SGDLS; CDR2 reads YYNGEE. The CDR3 bases are TGTGCCAGCAGCGTAGTAGTGGAAGTCTCTTGGGCCGGGGAGCTGTTTTTT. Translation gives CASSVVVEVSWAGELFF. The variable domain in full, completed from reference TRBV9 and TRBJ2-2, reads DSGVTQTPKHLITATGQRVTLRCSPRSGDLSVYWYQQSLDQGLQFLIQYYNGEERAKGNILERFSAQQFPDLHSELNLSSLELGDSALYFCASSVVVEVSWAGELFFGEGSRLTVL.

This clonotype was seen many times. The CDR3 loop is CASSLELAGVTGELFF. CDR3 DNA sequence: TGTGCCAGCAGCTTAGAACTAGCGGGGGTCACCGGGGAGCTGTTTTTT. V gene TRBV7-2 combines with J gene TRBJ2-2; the match to TRBD2 covers 11 bases. The CDR3 totals 16 residues. Germline V gives CDR1 SGHTA, CDR2 FQGNSA. V shed 1 base and J 4 bases; nucleotides not matched to a gene: 2.

This clonotype qualifies as medium-sized. The chain is built from TRBV29-1 and TRBJ2-2; D may be TRBD1 (6 bases). Germline V gene sequence: CDR1 SQVTM, CDR2 ANQGSEA. The CDR3 has 13 residues. V lost 7 bases, J lost 6 bases, and 15 bases lay in between. The CDR3 reads CSGRRGEAGELFF. The CDR3 DNA reads as TGCAGCGGACGCAGGGGCGAAGCCGGGGAGCTGTTTTTT.

There are a few counts of this clonotype. CDR3 in amino acids: CASSLTQGGEQYF. Written as DNA, the CDR3 is TGTGCCAGCAGCTTAACTCAGGGGGGCGAGCAGTACTTC. The chain couples TRBV7-6 to TRBJ2-7; the D gene is possibly TRBD1 (7 bases). This CDR3 has 13 residues. Germline lookup yields CDR1 SGHVS and CDR2 FNYEAQ. The V end lost 2 bases, the J end lost 6 bases, and 11 bases lay between the germline ends.

This clonotype was counted only a few times. V is TRBV5-1 and J is TRBJ2-1, with 13 nucleotides matching TRBD2. V shed 3 bases, J shed 4 bases, and the junction held 7 bases outside the gene matches. Per the germline V gene, CDR1 is SGHRS and CDR2 is YFSETQ. The CDR3 consists of 17 residues. CDR3 protein: CASSSRTSGRWYNEQFF. CDR3 in DNA: TGCGCCAGCAGCTCAAGGACTAGCGGGAGATGGTACAATGAGCAGTTCTTC.

This clonotype appeared many times. The chain couples TRBV3-1 to TRBJ1-5; 8 bases agree with TRBD1. The CDR3 extends over 15 amino acids. From germline, CDR1 is LGHDT and CDR2 YNNKEL (reference sequence). V lost 2 bases, J lost 2 bases, and 2 bases stayed unmatched. In DNA, the CDR3 is TGTGCCAGCAGCCAACGGGGACAGGGCAATCAGCCCCAGCATTTT. This translates into CASSQRGQGNQPQHF.

This clonotype was recorded many times. Here the CDR3 DNA reads TGTGCCAGTAGTATGCGGGGTGGCAGTGGCTACACCTTC. The encoded protein is CASSMRGGSGYTF. V gene TRBV19 combines with J gene TRBJ1-2; D call uncertain. The germline V and J ends were trimmed by 3 bases and 7 bases, with 12 bases remaining between them. Germline V CDR1 and CDR2: LNHDA, SQIVND (reference sequence). The CDR3 length is 13 residues.

This clonotype was recorded at least ten times. This chain joins TRBV15 and TRBJ2-7; 8 bases match TRBD1. V lost 4 bases to trimming and J lost 3 bases; unmatched junction nucleotides: 2. CDR1 and CDR2 from the germline V gene are LNHNV and YYDKDF (reference sequence). This CDR3 region has 13 residues. CDR3 loop: CATSKGTGYEQYF. The CDR3, as DNA: TGTGCCACCAGCAAGGGGACAGGCTACGAGCAGTACTTC.

This clonotype was recorded at least ten times. V usage is TRBV20-1 and J usage is TRBJ1-6, with a tentative D call TRBD1 (6 bases). The CDR3 has 14 residues. Germline CDR1 DFQATT, CDR2 SNEGSKA (reference sequence). The V and J ends lost 7 bases and 4 bases respectively, with 14 bases between them. The chain's CDR3 is CSGGRQTYNSPLHF. CDR3 nucleotides: TGCAGTGGGGGGCGACAAACATATAATTCACCCCTCCACTTT.

Details on this clonotype: Germline and junction disagree at one end, which may indicate a read error. The V and J genes are TRBV4-1 and TRBJ2-5; 10 bases agree with TRBD1. The CDR3 totals 17 residues. The germline V gene encodes CDR1 MGHRA and CDR2 YSYEKL. The CDR3 reads CTSSHFGGDRGSATQYF. As DNA, the CDR3 is TGCACCAGCAGCCATTTCGGAGGGGACAGGGGAAGTGCGACCCAGTACTTC.

This clonotype was detected ten times or more. This chain joins TRBV5-1 and TRBJ1-4; D perhaps matches TRBD1 (5 bases). Trimming shortened V by 4 bases and J by 3 bases, and 10 bases separated the two germline ends. CDR3 length: 14 amino acids. Per the germline V gene, CDR1 is SGHRS and CDR2 is YFSETQ. The CDR3 coding sequence is TGCGCCAGCAGCCAGGGCTCCCCTAATGAAAAACTGTTTTTT. Translated, it gives CASSQGSPNEKLFF.

In this sample, this clonotype turned up many times. V is TRBV20-1 and J is TRBJ1-2, with no clear D. V dropped 2 bases and J dropped 2 bases, with 9 bases sitting between them. The length of the CDR3 is 13 residues. CDR1 is DFQATT and CDR2 is SNEGSKA in the germline V gene (reference sequence). The CDR3 region has the DNA TGCAGTGCTAGAACGTCCCCGAACTATGGCTACACCTTC. Amino acids: CSARTSPNYGYTF.

This clonotype was seen repeatedly, ten times or more. The chain is built from TRBV24-1 and TRBJ2-1; D unresolved. There are 11 residues in the CDR3. V lost 6 bases to trimming and J lost 5 bases, with 4 bases between them. CDR1 is KGHDR, CDR2 SFDVKD, per germline. CDR3 bases: TGTGCCACCAGTAGGCACAATGAGCAGTTCTTC. Protein product: CATSRHNEQFF.

This clonotype was observed at least ten times. The chain employs TRBV14 and TRBJ2-1; either TRBD1 or TRBD2 may supply D (5 bases each). CDR3 length: 15 residues. The V end lost 1 base, the J end lost 3 bases, and 10 bases lay between the germline ends. The germline V gene has CDR1 SGHDN and CDR2 FVKESK. As DNA, the CDR3 is TGTGCCAGCAGCCAAGTCTGGGGGATCTACAATGAGCAGTTCTTC. It codes for CASSQVWGIYNEQFF.

This clonotype was seen ten or more times. The chain couples TRBV7-9 to TRBJ1-5; D gene unclear. Germline loops: CDR1 SEHNR, CDR2 FQNEAQ (reference sequence). Trimming shortened V by 2 bases and J by 2 bases, and 4 bases separated the two germline ends. This CDR3 contains 13 residues. Here the CDR3 reads CASSLFRNQPQHF. CDR3 bases: TGTGCCAGCAGCTTATTTCGCAATCAGCCCCAGCATTTT.

This clonotype was seen many times. The chain is built from TRBV19 and TRBJ2-1; D may be TRBD1 (5 bases). V lost 3 bases to trimming and J lost 7 bases, with 10 bases between them. The germline gives CDR1 LNHDA, CDR2 SQIVND (reference sequence). The CDR3 consists of 13 residues. The CDR3 here is CASSIRKGNEQFF. The CDR3 region has the DNA TGTGCCAGTAGTATCCGGAAGGGGAATGAGCAGTTCTTC.

This clonotype has at least ten counts. This sequence joins TRBV20-1 and TRBJ2-5; D is possibly TRBD2 (5 bases). Deletions cut 1 base from V and 3 bases from J, with 12 bases between. Germline V gene lookup returns CDR1 DFQATT and CDR2 SNEGSKA (reference sequence). This CDR3 is built from 14 residues. CDR3: CSARGPVREETQYF. The CDR3, as DNA: TGCAGTGCTAGAGGACCCGTGAGGGAAGAGACCCAGTACTTC.

In its sample, this clonotype was seen many times. This chain connects TRBV5-4 to TRBJ2-5; tentative D call: TRBD2 (5 bases). Trimming took 0 bases from V and 5 from J, leaving 14 bases between them. CDR1 is SGHNT, CDR2 YYREEE, per germline (reference sequence). The CDR3 is 15 residues long. The chain's CDR3 is CASSLAEGGFETQYF. The CDR3 DNA reads as TGTGCCAGCAGCTTGGCCGAGGGCGGTTTTGAGACCCAGTACTTC.